These 27 T cell receptor beta chains were all obtained from the same sample, sequenced in a study of T cell clonotyping in hematopoietic cell transplantation. Only in-frame clones appear in the TCRdb table, and some are missing; sequencing was by immunoSEQ multiplex PCR. This table has some 4,500 clones, 70% to 85% appearing once. This sample comprised peripheral blood mononuclear cells, obtained 180 days after allogeneic stem cell transplant. The receptors stem from a male patient between 60 and 69 years old who had an allogeneic stem cell transplant from an unrelated donor, so T cells may come from the graft donor. Some clones in this sample may be carry-over from other donors' samples.

The chain links TRBV18 to TRBJ2-7; 8 bases line up with TRBD1. J gave up 2 bases and V 6 bases, and 6 bases lay outside the gene matches. Germline CDR1 reads KGHSH; CDR2 reads LQKENI. The CDR3 extends over 14 amino acids. The CDR3 protein is CASSRTGNTYEQYF. The CDR3 region has the DNA TGTGCCAGCTCCCGGACAGGGAATACCTACGAGCAGTACTTC.

The rearrangement links TRBV5-1 to TRBJ2-7; D is unclear. The germline CDR1 and CDR2 sequences are SGHRS and YFSETQ. V shed 2 bases and J shed 2 bases, with 8 bases lying between them. The CDR3 runs 13 residues. The CDR3 DNA is TGCGCCAGCAGCTTCAATCCTCCCTACGAGCAGTACTTC. It is translated as CASSFNPPYEQYF.

V usage is TRBV4-1 and J usage is TRBJ2-7; 8 bases fit TRBD2. Germline V gene sequence: CDR1 MGHRA, CDR2 YSYEKL. The CDR3 loop spans 18 amino acids. The J segment lost 2 bases and the V segment lost 1 base, leaving 13 bases of the junction unmatched. The CDR3 DNA sequence: TGCGCCAGCAGCCAAGGGCTGTTAGCGGGAAATTCGACCTACGAGCAGTACTTC. Its protein is CASSQGLLAGNSTYEQYF.

The chain links TRBV2 to TRBJ1-1; the D is unclear. The CDR3 is 13 amino acids. The V gene's germline CDR1 is SNHLY and CDR2 FYNNEI. V lost 7 bases, J lost 4 bases, and 13 bases lay in between. Written as DNA, the CDR3 is TGTGCCAGCACGGCGGAGTTGGCCACTGAAGCTTTCTTT. Translated, it gives CASTAELATEAFF.

This clone was seen more than once but under ten times. The V call is TRBV11-3, the J call TRBJ1-1, with D perhaps TRBD1 (5 bases). The V end was cut by 5 bases, the J end by 3 bases, with 13 bases between. The germline CDR1 and CDR2 sequences are SGHNT and YENEEA. This CDR3 is 14 amino acids long. CDR3 nucleotide sequence: TGTGCCAGCAGCAAACGGACGGGGGACACTGAAGCTTTCTTT. Its protein is CASSKRTGDTEAFF.

V gene TRBV5-1 combines with J gene TRBJ2-7; D call uncertain. V was pared by 4 bases and J by 2 bases, with 4 bases between. The length of the CDR3 is 11 residues. Germline V gene data show CDR1 as SGHRS and CDR2 as YFSETQ. The CDR3 is CASSNTYEQYF. The CDR3 DNA reads as TGCGCCAGCAGCAATACCTACGAGCAGTACTTC.

V and J are TRBV10-1 and TRBJ1-5; D is uncertain. Trimming took 5 bases from V and 10 from J, leaving 12 bases between them. CDR3 length: 12 residues. Germline loops: CDR1 WNHNN, CDR2 SYGVQD (reference sequence). The CDR3 DNA follows: TGCGCCAGCAGTAAAAAGACGGGCCCCCAGCATTTT. As protein: CASSKKTGPQHF.

Only a few counts were recorded for this clone. The chain joins TRBV5-1 to TRBJ1-2; 9 bases align to TRBD1. The CDR3 covers 12 residues. With V trimmed by 4 bases and J by 10 bases, 5 bases remained unmatched. Germline lookup yields CDR1 SGHRS and CDR2 YFSETQ. The CDR3 bases are TGCGCCAGCAGCCCGGGACAGGGCCTCTACACCTTC. It encodes CASSPGQGLYTF.

This clone has only one observation. The chain employs TRBV30 and TRBJ2-3; D is undetermined. Germline V lookup: CDR1 GTSNPN, CDR2 SVGIG (reference sequence). The CDR3 sequence is 12 residues long. The germline V and J ends were trimmed by 0 bases and 4 bases, with 5 bases remaining between them. CDR3 coding DNA: TGTGCCTGGAGTGTGGGGTCAGATACGCAGTATTTT. Translated, it gives CAWSVGSDTQYF.

By share, this clone counts as medium-sized. The chain uses TRBV28 and TRBJ1-6; D gene uncertain. The germline CDR1 and CDR2 sequences are MDHEN and SYDVKM. This CDR3 has 14 amino acids. V gave up 4 bases and J gave up 6 bases, with 10 bases separating them. The CDR3 region has the DNA TGTGCCAGCAGTTACTTGACACTTAATTCACCCCTCCACTTT. Translated: CASSYLTLNSPLHF.

The CDR3 DNA sequence: TGCGCCAGCAGCCTCGGGACTAGCGGGGGTCTCGGGGAGCTGTTTTTT. Encoded protein: CASSLGTSGGLGELFF. The V call is TRBV4-3, the J call TRBJ2-2; 14 bases fit TRBD2. Germline V CDR1 and CDR2: LGHNA, YSLEER. V trimming: 4 bases; J trimming: 7 bases; junction bases outside the gene matches: 5. CDR3 size: 16 residues.

The V call is TRBV2, the J call TRBJ2-7, with D uncertain. Germline V gives CDR1 SNHLY, CDR2 FYNNEI. Trimming removed 2 bases from V and 9 bases from J, with 8 bases in between. The CDR3 has 11 residues. The DNA for the CDR3 is TGTGCCAGCAGTGAACTCACCTGGCAGTACTTC. This gives the protein CASSELTWQYF. The complete variable domain, with remaining parts taken from reference TRBV2 and TRBJ2-7, reads EPEVTQTPSHQVTQMGQEVILRCVPISNHLYFYWYRQILGQKVEFLVSFYNNEISEKSEIFDDQFSVERPDGSNFTLKIRSTKLEDSAMYFCASSELTWQYFGPGTRLTVT.

J is TRBJ1-2 and V is TRBV5-4; D is undetermined. There are 14 residues in the CDR3. Germline V CDR1 and CDR2: SGHNT, YYREEE (reference sequence). V was clipped by 2 bases and J by 1 base, with 9 bases between them. The DNA for the CDR3 is TGTGCCAGCAGCTTTTGGACCAGTAACTATGGCTACACCTTC. This encodes CASSFWTSNYGYTF.

The chain uses TRBV6-5 and TRBJ1-2; TRBD1 aligns across 10 bases. Unmatched junction bases numbered 6, after V lost 0 bases and J lost 8 bases. The CDR3 is 15 amino acids. Per germline, CDR1 MNHEY and CDR2 SVGAGI. The CDR3 protein is CASSYSIGTGAGYTF. As DNA, the CDR3 is TGTGCCAGCAGTTACTCGATCGGGACAGGGGCCGGCTACACCTTC.

V gene TRBV25-1 combines with J gene TRBJ2-1; 8 nucleotides match TRBD2. The junction had 12 bases not matched to a gene; V was cut back by 6 bases and J by 8 bases. This CDR3 contains 15 residues. The V gene's germline CDR1 is MGHDK and CDR2 SYGVNS. This chain's CDR3 is CASRGAGGGVDEQFF. DNA of the CDR3: TGTGCCAGCAGAGGCGCGGGAGGAGGTGTCGATGAGCAGTTCTTC.

The rearrangement joins TRBV5-4 to TRBJ1-2; 7 bases match TRBD1. The CDR3 runs to 16 residues. The V gene's germline CDR1 is SGHNT and CDR2 YYREEE (reference sequence). V was pared by 3 bases and J by 5 bases, with 13 bases of the junction left unmatched. The DNA of the CDR3 is TGTGCCAGCAGCTCAGAATCCGGGACAGTACTTTATGGCTACACCTTC. Translating gives CASSSESGTVLYGYTF. Combining the CDR3 with reference TRBV5-4 and TRBJ1-2 gives the whole variable domain ETGVTQSPTHLIKTRGQQVTLRCSSQSGHNTVSWYQQALGQGPQFIFQYYREEENGRGNFPPRFSGLQFPNYSSELNVNALELDDSALYLCASSSESGTVLYGYTFGSGTRLTVV.

The CDR3 region has the DNA TGTGCCGAATACACAGGGGGTGGCAATCAGCCCCAGCATTTT. It is translated as CAEYTGGGNQPQHF. This chain joins TRBV28 and TRBJ1-5, with 8 bases fitting TRBD1. Trimming removed 11 bases from V and 2 bases from J; junction bases left unmatched: 8. The CDR3 length is 14 residues. In germline, CDR1 is MDHEN, CDR2 SYDVKM.

The gene calls are TRBV4-3 and TRBJ2-3; no clear D gene. Germline V CDR1 and CDR2: LGHNA, YSLEER. The CDR3 consists of 14 residues. Trimming shortened V by 2 bases and J by 1 base, and 7 bases separated the two germline ends. CDR3 sequence reads: CASSQYGGTDTQYF. The CDR3, as DNA: TGCGCCAGCAGCCAATATGGTGGCACAGATACGCAGTATTTT.

The gene calls are TRBV7-3 and TRBJ2-3, with D perhaps matching TRBD1 (6 bases). Germline V gives CDR1 SGHTA, CDR2 FQGTGA. This CDR3 region has 14 residues. V was cut by 2 bases and J by 4 bases, with 10 bases left in between. The CDR3 region has the DNA TGTGCCAGCAGCTTACAACAGGGCCCAGATACGCAGTATTTT. The encoded protein is CASSLQQGPDTQYF.

The chain uses TRBV6-5 and TRBJ1-2, with D perhaps TRBD1 (5 bases). Germline values: CDR1 MNHEY, CDR2 SVGAGI. CDR3 length equals 14 residues. The V end was cut by 2 bases, the J end by 3 bases, with 10 bases between. The CDR3 DNA follows: TGTGCCAGCAGTTACCGTGGGGCCCACTATGGCTACACCTTC. Encoded protein: CASSYRGAHYGYTF.

This clone was observed a single time. The chain recombines TRBV30 with TRBJ2-6; D not resolved. Germline V lookup: CDR1 GTSNPN, CDR2 SVGIG (reference sequence). CDR3 size: 15 residues. The V end lost 0 bases, the J end lost 2 bases, and 8 bases lay between the germline ends. Here the CDR3 reads CAWSVWGAGANVLTF. The CDR3 DNA sequence: TGTGCCTGGAGTGTATGGGGTGCTGGGGCCAACGTCCTGACTTTC.

The CDR3 reads CASREKTVRRARDYGYTF. In nucleotides, the CDR3 is TGTGCCAGCAGGGAAAAGACGGTTAGAAGGGCCCGCGACTATGGCTACACCTTC. The J gene is TRBJ1-2, the V gene TRBV6-1; D is undetermined. Trimming removed 6 bases from V and 3 bases from J, with 26 bases in between. This CDR3 spans 18 amino acids. Germline loops: CDR1 MNHNS, CDR2 SASEGT.

V is TRBV2 and J is TRBJ2-1, with D unclear. The germline CDR1 and CDR2 sequences are SNHLY and FYNNEI. V was pared by 4 bases and J by 8 bases, with 15 bases between. The CDR3 extends over 14 amino acids. CDR3 loop: CASSGMAFVDEQFF. CDR3 sequence (DNA): TGTGCCAGCAGTGGAATGGCCTTTGTCGATGAGCAGTTCTTC. The entire variable domain, with the rest obtained from reference TRBV2 and TRBJ2-1, is as follows: EPEVTQTPSHQVTQMGQEVILRCVPISNHLYFYWYRQILGQKVEFLVSFYNNEISEKSEIFDDQFSVERPDGSNFTLKIRSTKLEDSAMYFCASSGMAFVDEQFFGPGTRLTVL.

J is TRBJ2-6 and V is TRBV28; 9 bases agree with TRBD2. This CDR3 spans 18 amino acids. Germline CDR1 reads MDHEN; CDR2 reads SYDVKM. J lost 3 bases, V lost 3 bases, and 9 bases had no gene match. CDR3 amino acids: CASSFWSSGIFGANVLTF. In nucleotides, the CDR3 is TGTGCCAGCAGTTTTTGGTCTAGCGGGATCTTTGGGGCCAACGTCCTGACTTTC.

This clone has only one observation. This chain uses TRBV6-1 with TRBJ2-1; 11 bases line up with TRBD2. CDR3 length: 16 residues. Looked up from germline, CDR1 is MNHNS and CDR2 is SASEGT. The V gene end was trimmed by 4 bases and the J gene end by 2 bases; junction bases not matched to a gene: 4. The CDR3 is CASSADSGRAYNEQFF. CDR3 DNA: TGTGCCAGCAGTGCGGATAGCGGGAGGGCCTACAATGAGCAGTTCTTC.

The gene calls are TRBV28 and TRBJ1-4, with D perhaps matching TRBD1 (5 bases). This CDR3 region has 14 residues. Trimming removed 6 bases from V and 0 bases from J, with 8 bases in between. Germline V gene lookup returns CDR1 MDHEN and CDR2 SYDVKM. The CDR3 here is CASRGTATNEKLFF. In nucleotides, the CDR3 is TGTGCCAGCAGAGGGACGGCAACTAATGAAAAACTGTTTTTT.

The J gene is TRBJ1-5, the V gene TRBV30; D is unclear. Germline values: CDR1 GTSNPN, CDR2 SVGIG (reference sequence). CDR3 length equals 13 residues. V gave up 0 bases and J gave up 5 bases, with 8 bases separating them. The CDR3 protein is CAWSVRWDQPQHF. CDR3 DNA sequence: TGTGCCTGGAGTGTACGGTGGGATCAGCCCCAGCATTTT.